This record concerns one T cell receptor beta chain sequence. Per germline, CDR1 SEHNR and CDR2 FQNEAQ (reference sequence). The V end was cut by 1 base, the J end by 2 bases, with 17 bases between. This CDR3 contains 17 residues. In the PCR, 60 Vbeta and 13 Jbeta primers were used. Sequencing used immunoSEQ multiplex PCR; TCRdb keeps in-frame clones, though not all of them. The profile shows about 100,000 clones, 76% of them singletons. The record originates from a study of cytomegalovirus exposure and HLA in healthy donors. V is TRBV7-9 and J is TRBJ1-1; D may be TRBD1 (6 bases). Material for sequencing was PBMCs. The TCR originated in a woman aged 60-70 years in good health and CMV-seropositive. CDR3 coding DNA: TGTGCCAGCAGCTTAGATTTGCGGGGGGGCCGAAACACTGAAGCTTTCTTT. It is translated as CASSLDLRGGRNTEAFF. Combining the CDR3 with reference TRBV7-9 and TRBJ1-1 gives the whole variable domain DTGVSQNPRHKITKRGQNVTFRCDPISEHNRLYWYRQTLGQGPEFLTYFQNEAQLEKSRLLSDRFSAERPKGSFSTLEIQRTEQGDSAMYLCASSLDLRGGRNTEAFFGQGTRLTVV.